This T cell receptor (beta chain) was captured by sequencing in a study of T-cell memory formation after mild COVID-19 (dated by TCRdb to about 2021). With respect to the entire study: TCR sequence clusters from the two donors were found to be largely donor specific. T-cell clones expanding and contracting after mild COVID-19 in a couple of donors were tracked by longitudinal TCRalpha and TCRbeta repertoire sequencing. The cohort was made up of two young adult volunteers, one female and one male, who were previously healthy. The paper as a whole reports these results and caveats: The study included only a couple of mild cases, and larger cohorts that include severe cases with pre-infection samples were judged to be necessary. From day 15 to 85, contracting clones showed balanced CD4/CD8 phenotypes, whereas a second wave of clones that expanded from day 15 to 37 leaned towards CD4+. Some responding clones were detected in pre-infection memory, suggesting pre-existing cross-reactive memory T cells joined the SARS-CoV-2 response. Whether the second-wave clones peaking on day 37 were SARS-CoV-2 specific was not confirmed. Contracting CD4+ clones were found mainly in CM and EM memory subsets, while CD8+ clones were enriched in EMRA.

As for this clonotype: The specificity of this receptor is unknown. Base qualities are not recorded, but no much larger clone differs from it by a single base.

TCRdb shows the sequencer as Illumina NovaSeq 6000. cDNA libraries for TCRalpha and TCRbeta were prepared by 5'RACE using constant-segment primers, with sample barcodes and unique molecular identifiers added. Trizol reagent was used to extract RNA from every sample. Libraries were amplified in two PCR steps, with a second sample barcode and Illumina TruSeq adapters added in the second step. The libraries were sequenced on an Illumina NovaSeq using 2 x 150 bp paired-end reads. The source study handled its data this way. Reads were demultiplexed and collapsed into UMI-guided consensus sequences with migec v1.2.7. Using mixcr v2.1.11, UMI consensuses were aligned to TRA and TRB V and J templates and then assembled into clonotypes. A clonotype was counted as expanded or contracted only if both edgeR and NoisET called the change significant, with noise models trained on biological replicates. For edgeR calls, the cutoffs were a false discovery rate-adjusted p below 0.01 and a log2 fold-change threshold of 1. As an exploratory analysis of dynamics, max-normalized trajectories of the 1000 most abundant clonotypes were examined by PCA with hierarchical clustering. Separately sequenced CD4+ and CD8+ repertoires were used to assign a CD4 or CD8 phenotype to each responding clone. Starting from the raw public reads, TCRdb applied fastp trimming at Q25, assembled clones with MiXCR and retained in-frame beta chains. Rows merge per CDR3 protein into single entries with the most common DNA and genes. The V and J calls come from TCRdb's annotation, not from the publication. Present in this sample are around 200,000 distinct CDR3 sequences, around 30% of which were seen just once. The ten biggest clones cover approximately 10% of the sample.

From the cysteine through the phenylalanine, the CDR3 covers 19 amino acids. Left in the record is the CDR3 DNA by itself, 57 bases read in frame from the first base. V and J are trimmed by 2 bases and 6 bases, and the gene matches miss 19 bases of the junction. From the germline V gene, CDR1 is SGHTA and CDR2 is FQGNSA. Ficoll-Paque density gradient centrifugation was used to isolate PBMCs. The clonotype was recovered from an adult woman who had mild COVID-19 (a few samples of this study predate the infection). The sample titles of this study are shuffled in the database, so cell type and time point are left out; the donor was told from shared clones. The sequenced sample consisted of PBMCs or a T cell subset sorted from them (not recorded which). This chain is built from TRBV7-2 and TRBJ2-7; 10 central nucleotides agree with TRBD2. For the CDR3, the sequence is CASSLPQGSAGGSLVEQYF. The sequence in DNA is TGTGCCAGCAGCTTACCCCAAGGGTCAGCGGGAGGGTCTTTGGTCGAGCAGTACTTC. Where the CDR3 stops, the reference TRBV7-2 and TRBJ2-7 genes take over; the full variable domain is GAGVSQSPSNKVTEKGKDVELRCDPISGHTALYWYRQSLGQGLEFLIYFQGNSAPDKSGLPSDRFSAERTGGSVSTLTIQRTQQEDSAVYLCASSLPQGSAGGSLVEQYFGPGTRLTVT.